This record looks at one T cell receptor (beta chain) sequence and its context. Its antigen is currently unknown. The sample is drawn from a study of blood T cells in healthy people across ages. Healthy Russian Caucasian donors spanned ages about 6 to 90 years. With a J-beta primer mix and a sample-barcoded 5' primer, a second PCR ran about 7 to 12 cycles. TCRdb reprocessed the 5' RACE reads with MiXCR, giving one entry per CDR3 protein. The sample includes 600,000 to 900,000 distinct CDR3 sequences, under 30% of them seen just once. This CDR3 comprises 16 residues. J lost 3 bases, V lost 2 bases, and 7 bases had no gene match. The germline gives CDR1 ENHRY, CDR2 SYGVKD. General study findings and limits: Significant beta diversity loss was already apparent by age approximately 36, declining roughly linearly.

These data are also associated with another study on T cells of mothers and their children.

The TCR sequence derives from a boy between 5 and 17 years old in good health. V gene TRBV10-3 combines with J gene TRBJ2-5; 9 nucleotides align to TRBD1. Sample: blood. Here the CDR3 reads CAISEPTGGREETQYF. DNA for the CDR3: TGTGCCATCAGTGAGCCCACAGGGGGCCGGGAAGAGACCCAGTACTTC.